This T cell receptor beta chain was captured in a study of T cells in Graves' hyperthyroidism and ophthalmopathy (dated by TCRdb to the late 2010s). At the level of the whole study: Peripheral blood samples were taken at the time of initial diagnosis, prior to any treatment. The 80 to 100 discovery patients were randomly divided into training and test sets at a 7:3 ratio. According to the paper, TCR Vbeta CDR3 sequencing was carried out on over 130 peripheral blood samples, which came from around 43 ophthalmopathy, around 74 hyperthyroidism and approximately 17 progressor patients. After blood sampling, hyperthyroidism patients were treated with methimazole at a starting dose of 30 mg daily, and ophthalmopathy patients were treated with high-dose intravenous methylprednisolone. In about 6 Graves' hyperthyroidism patients, the study also compared T-cell repertoires from thyroid tissue with T-cell repertoires from blood. Prospective prediction of ophthalmopathy was tested in an independent validation cohort of approximately 19 hyperthyroidism patients and 17 patients who later progressed to ophthalmopathy. To identify distinguishing TCR V-J signatures, a discovery cohort of roughly 100 patients was used, comprising 43 with Graves' ophthalmopathy and 57 with stable Graves' hyperthyroidism.

Moderately to severely active disease, a Clinical Activity Score of at least 3, a NOSPECS grade of at least 4, and a duration under 3 months were present in ophthalmopathy patients. The study excluded patients with uncontrolled infections, other autoimmune diseases, pregnancy or lactation. Clinical symptoms, serum thyroxine and TRAb, thyroid ultrasound, and orbital computed tomography formed the basis for the diagnoses. Ficoll-Paque density gradient centrifugation was used to isolate PBMCs from around 10 ml of fresh peripheral blood. Trizol reagent was used to extract total RNA, and RNA quality was then checked on an Agilent 2100 Bioanalyzer. CDR3 length: 14 amino acids, cysteine to phenylalanine. Just the 42-base CDR3 DNA is kept, in frame starting at base 1. Here V drops 3 bases and J drops 11 bases, and the junction holds 8 bases not matched to any gene. CDR1 and CDR2 are read off the germline V gene (reference sequence) as SGHKS and YYEKEE.

Study-wide findings and limitations: Blood samples also contained most of the expanded thyroid clonotypes (frequency above 0.001), which suggests that blood repertoires may reflect thyroid immune responses. A model built on a 13 V-J signature distinguished ophthalmopathy from stable hyperthyroidism, reaching approximately 89% sensitivity and around 81% specificity in cross-validation and 80%/75% in testing. Sample size was not statistically predetermined, and blinding of investigators to group allocation was not performed. In validation, progression to ophthalmopathy was predicted by the model with roughly 69% sensitivity and around 76% specificity, a median of roughly 6 months before onset.

This clonotype appeared many times. Its antigen is still unknown. Nothing much larger sits one base from this clone, and base qualities are not available. Amplification of TCR beta CDR3 regions was carried out from RNA transcripts. The TCR CDR3 was subjected to a first round of RT-PCR using the HTBI primer set and the Qiagen OneStep RT-PCR kit. Libraries were constructed in a second round of multiplex PCR, after which size selection and purification were carried out. The libraries were sequenced on an Illumina HiSeq2000 using paired-end 100 bp reads. Concerning the study's data processing: SOAPnuke was used to process the raw data, removing reads that contained adapters or uncalled bases, had a mean Phred below 15, or lacked an exact match to the constant primer or identifier. COPE v1.2.5 was used to merge high-quality paired reads, and clonotypes were defined as unique nucleotide sequences. MiTCR v1.1 was used to align clonotypes to the IMGT TRBV, TRBD and TRBJ reference segments. The analysis was restricted to V-J combinations with a frequency above 0.0001, which together covered just over 99% of the repertoires. The TCS score was defined as the ratio of F50 (clonal expansion) to E x V (chaos), calculated using BLOSUM62-based TCRdist between CDR3 peptides within each V-J. Welch's t-statistics and random forest reduced approximately 520 V-J features to about 12, which were used in a naive Bayes classifier (R e1071). TCRdb ran its own pipeline on the public reads, namely fastp trimming at Q25 and MiXCR clone calling, and kept in-frame beta chains. Each entry merges the rows of one CDR3 protein and shows their most common DNA and genes. TCRdb, not the authors, supplied the V and J calls. For this sample the table gives about 410,000 distinct CDR3 sequences, of which approximately 14% were detected only once. Less than 15% of the sample goes to the ten largest clones.

Here the chain combines TRBV5-5 and TRBJ1-4; TRBD1 aligns with 9 central bases. The origin of this receptor is a young man with Graves' ophthalmopathy. The sequencing sample was made of blood. The CDR3 loop reads CASSWGQGPDKLFF. At the DNA level, the sequence is TGTGCCAGCAGCTGGGGACAGGGTCCTGACAAACTGTTTTTT.